A selection of T cell receptor beta chains follows, all from one sample in a study of cytomegalovirus exposure and HLA in healthy donors. The repertoire was sequenced with immunoSEQ multiplex PCR; TCRdb's copy has only in-frame clones and lacks some. The sample shows approximately 190,000 clones, 84% of them seen only once. The specimen was PBMCs. These receptors originate from a woman in her forties or fifties in good health and CMV-seropositive. Each CDR3 is given with its conserved first and last residue. The D gene is left open where the match is weak. Expanded clones are given a class, and other clones once, few, many or no size at all.

CDR3 DNA | CDR3 protein | J gene | clone size | V gene | D gene
TGCGCCAGCAGCCAACAGGGGGTAAGGAACACCGGGGAGCTGTTTTTT | CASSQQGVRNTGELFF | TRBJ2-2 | once | TRBV4-1 | TRBD1
TGCGCCAGCAGCTTGGAGGGGGCTGGCGGGGAGCTGTTTTTT | CASSLEGAGGELFF | TRBJ2-2 | . | TRBV5-1 | TRBD1
TGTGCCAGCACCCACTCCAGGGGAAGCACCCTCTACGAGCAGTACTTC | CASTHSRGSTLYEQYF | TRBJ2-7 | . | TRBV7-9 | .
TGCGCCAGCAGCTTGCCGGGACAGGGGGGAGAGACCCAGTACTTC | CASSLPGQGGETQYF | TRBJ2-5 | . | TRBV5-1 | TRBD1
TGTGCCAGCAGCTGGGGACAGGGGAATTCACCCCTCCACTTT | CASSWGQGNSPLHF | TRBJ1-6 | once | TRBV5-8 | TRBD1
TGTGCCACCAGCAGAGACATTGATACGCAGTATTTT | CATSRDIDTQYF | TRBJ2-3 | . | TRBV15 | .
TGTGCCAGCAGGAGGGACAGCAACACCGGGGAGCTGTTTTTT | CASRRDSNTGELFF | TRBJ2-2 | . | TRBV7-9 | TRBD1
TGTGCCAGCAGTTACTCTGTGGGGGGAGAGACCCAGTACTTC | CASSYSVGGETQYF | TRBJ2-5 | few | TRBV6-6 | .
TGTGCCAGCAGCGTAAGCGCGGTGGCGAGCACAGATACGCAGTATTTT | CASSVSAVASTDTQYF | TRBJ2-3 | . | TRBV9 | .
TGTGCCAGCAGTTTACAGGGGGCCGGCTCCTACGAGCAGTACTTC | CASSLQGAGSYEQYF | TRBJ2-7 | . | TRBV28 | TRBD1
TGTGCCAGCGGGGGTGCGGGGGACTCCTACGAGCAGTACTTC | CASGGAGDSYEQYF | TRBJ2-7 | . | TRBV13 | TRBD2
TGTGCCAGTAGTACCAGGGGGCTGAGCAATCAGCCCCAGCATTTT | CASSTRGLSNQPQHF | TRBJ1-5 | . | TRBV19 | TRBD1
TGTGCCAGCAGTCGACAGGGGAAAGGAACTGAAGCTTTCTTT | CASSRQGKGTEAFF | TRBJ1-1 | . | TRBV6-5 | TRBD1
TGTGCCAGCAGCCTCCGGGACAGGGTCTACGAGCAGTACTTC | CASSLRDRVYEQYF | TRBJ2-7 | . | TRBV28 | TRBD1
TGTGCCAGCAGCTTAAATGCAGGGGCGGCTGAAGCTTTCTTT | CASSLNAGAAEAFF | TRBJ1-1 | . | TRBV7-9 | .
TGTGCCAGCAGTCCCCCCCCCGGGAGCTATGGCTACACCTTC | CASSPPPGSYGYTF | TRBJ1-2 | . | TRBV6-5 | .
TGTGCCTATAAACAGGGGACCCTGAACACTGAAGCTTTCTTT | CAYKQGTLNTEAFF | TRBJ1-1 | . | TRBV30 | TRBD1
TGTGCCAGCAGTTACACACAGGGGGCTGGAAACACCATATATTTT | CASSYTQGAGNTIYF | TRBJ1-3 | once | TRBV6-5 | TRBD1
TGTGCCAGCAGCTTAGGTACGGGGGATAATTCACCCCTCCACTTT | CASSLGTGDNSPLHF | TRBJ1-6 | few | TRBV7-2 | .
TGTGCCAGCAGCCTCGCAGTAACAGATACGCAGTATTTT | CASSLAVTDTQYF | TRBJ2-3 | . | TRBV9 | .
TGTTCCAGCAGCGTTGACATAGATACGCAGTATTTT | CSSSVDIDTQYF | TRBJ2-3 | . | TRBV7-9 | .
TGCGCCAGCAGCGAGGTCGGCAGGGGCAATTCACCCCTCCACTTT | CASSEVGRGNSPLHF | TRBJ1-6 | . | TRBV4-1 | .
TGTGCCAGCAGCGTGACAGGGAATTCACCCCTCCACTTT | CASSVTGNSPLHF | TRBJ1-6 | . | TRBV14 | TRBD1
TGTGCCAGCAGGACCCCTGGAGGGTTTGAGCAGTTCTTC | CASRTPGGFEQFF | TRBJ2-1 | . | TRBV6-1 | .
TGTGCCAGCAGTACGACAGGTAATCAGCCCCAGCATTTT | CASSTTGNQPQHF | TRBJ1-5 | . | TRBV6-5 | .
TGTGCCTGGAACCGCGGGACAGGCTACGAGCAGTACTTC | CAWNRGTGYEQYF | TRBJ2-7 | . | TRBV30 | TRBD1
TGTGCCAGTACTAGTATGATCCAGTATAGCAATCAGCCCCAGCATTTT | CASTSMIQYSNQPQHF | TRBJ1-5 | . | TRBV19 | .
TGCGCCAGCAGCTTGGGAGGGACAGGGTATAACGAGCAGTACTTC | CASSLGGTGYNEQYF | TRBJ2-7 | . | TRBV5-1 | TRBD1
TGTGCCAGCGGGATCGACAGGGGGAGAGATACGCAGTATTTT | CASGIDRGRDTQYF | TRBJ2-3 | . | TRBV6-8 | TRBD1
TGTGCCAGCAGTCAGGGGGAGACCCAGTACTTC | CASSQGETQYF | TRBJ2-5 | . | TRBV6-1 | .
TGTGCCAGCAGCGTAGGGCAGGGAGGGGAGACCCAGTACTTC | CASSVGQGGETQYF | TRBJ2-5 | . | TRBV9 | TRBD2
TGTGCCAGCAGCCCTTGGGGGGGGGCGGGGACGAGTTTGCAGCAGTTCTTC | CASSPWGGAGTSLQQFF | TRBJ2-1 | . | TRBV9 | .
TGCGCCAGCAGCGAGGGAGTTACTGGGGCCAACGTCCTGACTTTC | CASSEGVTGANVLTF | TRBJ2-6 | once | TRBV5-1 | .
TGTGCCAGCAGACGCGGGGCGGCCGGGGAGACCCAGTACTTC | CASRRGAAGETQYF | TRBJ2-5 | once | TRBV6-5 | .
TGTGCCACCAGCAGAGGGGGACAGTTGGGACATCAGCCCCAGCATTTT | CATSRGGQLGHQPQHF | TRBJ1-5 | . | TRBV15 | TRBD1
TGTGCCAGCAGCACCCTAGCGGCTCCACTAGAGGCCCAGTACTTC | CASSTLAAPLEAQYF | TRBJ2-5 | once | TRBV5-4 | TRBD2
TGTGCCAGCAGTGAACTGAAGACAGGTCCAGGGACTGAAGCTTTCTTT | CASSELKTGPGTEAFF | TRBJ1-1 | . | TRBV2 | .
TGTGCCAGCAGCTTCCAGGGGGCAGCCTACGAGCAGTACTTC | CASSFQGAAYEQYF | TRBJ2-7 | . | TRBV7-8 | TRBD1
TGCGCCAGCAGCCTGTTAGGGGGGGCGATCACCGGGGAGCTGTTTTTT | CASSLLGGAITGELFF | TRBJ2-2 | . | TRBV4-1 | .
TGCGCCAGCAGCCAAGGGGGAGAGGGCTATGGCTACACCTTC | CASSQGGEGYGYTF | TRBJ1-2 | . | TRBV4-1 | .
TGCGCCAGCAGCCACGCCACAGCGAACACTGAAGCTTTCTTT | CASSHATANTEAFF | TRBJ1-1 | . | TRBV4-1 | .
TGCGCCAGCAGTGAGCCTGACAGGGTAGGAACTAATGAAAAACTGTTTTTT | CASSEPDRVGTNEKLFF | TRBJ1-4 | . | TRBV10-1 | TRBD1
TGTGCCAGCAGTTTTACAGACATGAACACTGAAGCTTTCTTT | CASSFTDMNTEAFF | TRBJ1-1 | few | TRBV28 | .
TGCGCCAGCAGCCCGGGGACTGAGGGTATTGAGCAGTTCTTC | CASSPGTEGIEQFF | TRBJ2-1 | . | TRBV5-1 | .
TGTGCCAGCAGCTTTTCGGGGGAACATAGCACAGATACGCAGTATTTT | CASSFSGEHSTDTQYF | TRBJ2-3 | . | TRBV7-9 | .
TGCGCCAGCAGCCAAGGACAGGGGGTTGAAAAACTGTTTTTT | CASSQGQGVEKLFF | TRBJ1-4 | . | TRBV4-3 | TRBD1
TGTGCCAGCTACCATAGTCTAGCCTCCTACGAGCAGTACTTC | CASYHSLASYEQYF | TRBJ2-7 | . | TRBV6-5 | .